This is a list of T cell receptor beta chains from one sample in a study of blood T cell repertoires in COVID-19. Using immunoSEQ multiplex PCR, the repertoire was profiled, and TCRdb retains in-frame clones only, with some absent. The sample records 310,000 or so clones, about 86% being singletons. Sequencing was done on a sample of peripheral blood. The receptors stem from a woman aged 45-60 years with acute or convalescent COVID-19. Both conserved end residues are part of each CDR3. Each record gives: J gene, D gene, V gene, clone size, CDR3 protein, CDR3 DNA. The D gene is left open where the match is weak. Clone size appears in some rows only: once, few, many, or a class for an expanded clone.

TRBJ2-1 | TRBD2 | TRBV29-1 | once | CSVRTGGRNEQFF | TGCAGCGTTCGGACGGGGGGGAGGAATGAGCAGTTCTTC
TRBJ1-4 | - | TRBV30 | - | CAWSRGGLSEKLFF | TGTGCCTGGAGCAGGGGAGGGTTAAGTGAAAAACTGTTTTTT
TRBJ2-3 | TRBD2 | TRBV19 | - | CASRNSGGADTQYF | TGTGCCAGTAGGAACAGCGGGGGGGCAGATACGCAGTATTTT
TRBJ2-7 | - | TRBV3-1/TRBV3-2 | - | CASSPPGTYEQYF | TGTGCCAGCAGCCCACCGGGGACCTACGAGCAGTACTTC
TRBJ2-7 | - | TRBV14 | - | CASSQVQGSSYEQYF | TGTGCCAGCAGCCAAGTGCAGGGAAGCTCCTACGAGCAGTACTTC
TRBJ2-5 | TRBD1 | TRBV7-9 | - | CASSLEDRRETQYF | TGTGCCAGCAGCTTAGAGGACAGGAGGGAGACCCAGTACTTC
TRBJ2-5 | - | TRBV4-1 | few | CASSQDGPPQETQYF | TGCGCCAGCAGCCAAGATGGGCCGCCACAAGAGACCCAGTACTTC
TRBJ1-1 | - | TRBV7-2 | - | CASSLEQVSHTEAFF | TGTGCCAGCAGCTTAGAGCAGGTTTCACACACTGAAGCTTTCTTT
TRBJ1-1 | TRBD1 | TRBV16 | - | CASSQLRTGITEAFF | TGTGCCAGCAGCCAACTCAGGACAGGGATCACTGAAGCTTTCTTT
TRBJ2-1 | TRBD2 | TRBV30 | - | CAWRTSLADYVRNEQFF | TGTGCCTGGAGGACCTCTCTAGCGGACTACGTACGCAATGAGCAGTTCTTC
TRBJ2-2 | TRBD1 | TRBV7-8 | - | CASSVYRGPYTGELFF | TGTGCCAGCAGCGTCTACAGGGGGCCCTACACCGGGGAGCTGTTTTTT
TRBJ1-5 | - | TRBV5-1 | - | CASSLAAGASQPQHF | TGCGCCAGCAGCTTGGCGGCAGGGGCGAGTCAGCCCCAGCATTTT
TRBJ1-3 | TRBD1 | TRBV4-1 | - | CASSQVGRGAGNTIYF | TGCGCCAGCAGCCAAGTTGGCAGGGGGGCTGGAAACACCATATATTTT
TRBJ2-2 | TRBD1 | TRBV4-3 | - | CASSLGTGANTGELFF | TGCGCCAGCAGCCTCGGGACAGGGGCGAACACCGGGGAGCTGTTTTTT
TRBJ2-7 | TRBD1 | TRBV15 | - | CATRRDRNYEQYF | TGTGCCACCAGGAGGGACAGGAACTACGAGCAGTACTTC
TRBJ2-5 | - | TRBV25-1 | - | CASSEYSGGETQYF | TGTGCCAGCAGTGAATATTCGGGGGGCGAGACCCAGTACTTC
TRBJ2-1 | TRBD1 | TRBV27 | few | CASSLKSWTGAGEQFF | TGTGCCAGCAGTTTGAAATCTTGGACAGGGGCGGGTGAGCAGTTCTTC
TRBJ2-3 | - | TRBV3-1/TRBV3-2 | - | CASSQVGSTDTQYF | TGTGCCAGCAGCCAAGTCGGTAGCACAGATACGCAGTATTTT
TRBJ1-6 | - | TRBV7-6 | once | CASSLGSGNSPLHF | TGTGCCAGCAGCCTTGGGTCAGGCAATTCACCCCTCCACTTT
TRBJ2-1 | TRBD2 | TRBV7-2 | - | CASSLAGGPTYNEQFF | TGTGCCAGCAGTCTAGCGGGAGGACCGACCTACAATGAGCAGTTCTTC
TRBJ2-1 | - | TRBV9 | - | CASSAYNSDPGNEQFF | TGTGCCAGCAGCGCCTACAACAGTGACCCAGGCAATGAGCAGTTCTTC
TRBJ1-1 | - | TRBV5-8 | - | CASSLGAVNTEAFF | TGTGCCAGCAGCTTAGGGGCAGTCAACACTGAAGCTTTCTTT
TRBJ2-2 | TRBD2 | TRBV5-1 | - | CASSLEAGGPDGELFF | TGCGCCAGCAGCTTGGAAGCGGGGGGGCCAGACGGGGAGCTGTTTTTT
TRBJ1-2 | - | TRBV7-9 | - | CASFTDTYGYTF | TGTGCCAGCTTTACCGATACATATGGCTACACCTTC